This is a list of T cell receptor beta chains from one sample in a study of early T cells in non-severe SARS-CoV-2 infection. TCRdb processed the 5' RACE reads anew with MiXCR; each CDR3 protein has one entry. The data contain fewer than 60,000 distinct CDR3 sequences, over 9.5% of them seen just once; the ten biggest clones take up roughly a tenth. The sequenced sample was whole blood. Receptor source: an adult who was a healthcare worker with PCR-confirmed SARS-CoV-2 infection or an uninfected control (not recorded which). CDR3s include the opening cysteine and the closing phenylalanine or tryptophan. Fields, in order: D gene, clone size, V gene, J gene, CDR3 DNA, CDR3 protein. The D gene is left open where the match is weak. Expanded clones are given a class, and other clones once, few, many or no size at all.

NA	few	TRBV29-1	TRBJ1-4	TGCAGCGCCCAAAAGAATACAGGGAATGAAAAACTGTTTTTT	CSAQKNTGNEKLFF
NA	many	TRBV29-1	TRBJ2-2	TGCAGCGTTATGACGGGGGTCAACACCGGGGAGCTGTTTTTT	CSVMTGVNTGELFF
NA	NA	TRBV18	TRBJ1-1	TGTGCCAGCTCACCACGGGGGATCCTGGCTTTCTTT	CASSPRGILAFF
NA	NA	TRBV10-3	TRBJ2-1	TGTGCCGTAAGCGTTATTAGCGGCTCCTACAATGAGCAGTTCTTC	CAVSVISGSYNEQFF
NA	few	TRBV29-1	TRBJ2-1	TGCAGCGTCTCGCTTTATGAGCAGTTCTTC	CSVSLYEQFF
TRBD1	many	TRBV2	TRBJ1-1	TGTGCCAGCAAAAGACAGGGGGTCCCGAACACTGAAGCTTTCTTT	CASKRQGVPNTEAFF
NA	NA	TRBV19	TRBJ1-5	TGTGCCAGTAGTACCGACACCGATAGTCAAGCCCAGCATTTT	CASSTDTDSQAQHF
NA	many	TRBV4-1	TRBJ1-1	TGCGCCAGCAGCCCCTCGAGGGCGGCCAGAAACACTGAAGCTTTCTTT	CASSPSRAARNTEAFF
NA	many	TRBV7-3	TRBJ1-3	TGTGCCAGCAGCTTAAGAGGGGGCTCTGGAAACACCATATATTTT	CASSLRGGSGNTIYF
NA	large	TRBV7-9	TRBJ2-5	TGTGCCAGCAGCTTAGCGGGACAACAAAGGGAAGAGACCCAGTACTTC	CASSLAGQQREETQYF
TRBD1	many	TRBV13	TRBJ2-5	TGTGCCAGCAGCCCCGCCCCGGGACAGGGTGCAGAGACCCAGTACTTC	CASSPAPGQGAETQYF
NA	many	TRBV19	TRBJ1-1	TGTGCCAGTAGACCTCTGGAGTCAGGGAACACTGAAGCTTTCTTT	CASRPLESGNTEAFF
TRBD1	few	TRBV7-6	TRBJ1-1	TGTGCCAGCAGCTTAGGGACAGGGAGGGGCACTGAAGCTTTCTTT	CASSLGTGRGTEAFF
TRBD1	many	TRBV6-5	TRBJ1-1	TGTGCCAGCACGATCCCGGGACAGGTGAACACTGAAGCTTTCTTT	CASTIPGQVNTEAFF
NA	many	TRBV7-2	TRBJ1-1	TGTGCCAGCAGCTCCCAAACAGGGTTTGAAGCTTTCTTT	CASSSQTGFEAFF
NA	many	TRBV20-1	TRBJ1-2	TGCAGTGCCGCTAAGGGGCAGGGTACCTATGGCTACACCTTC	CSAAKGQGTYGYTF
NA	many	TRBV15	TRBJ2-7	TGTGCCACCAGCAAGGGGGGGGAAGCCTACGAGCAGTACTTC	CATSKGGEAYEQYF
NA	many	TRBV28	TRBJ2-3	TGTGCCAGCAGTTCAGGGGGGGATACGCAGTATTTT	CASSSGGDTQYF
NA	many	TRBV5-1	TRBJ2-3	TGCGCCAGCAGCTTGCAGGGGACTCCTAGCACAGATACGCAGTATTTT	CASSLQGTPSTDTQYF
NA	NA	TRBV13	TRBJ2-1	TGTGCCAGCAGTTTTACCGGGACATCGTTCTTC	CASSFTGTSFF
TRBD2	many	TRBV10-3	TRBJ2-1	TGTGCCATCAGTCCAGCGGGGACCTACAATGAGCAGTTCTTC	CAISPAGTYNEQFF
TRBD1	many	TRBV29-1	TRBJ1-3	TGCAGCGCAGGGACAGGGCCTGGAAACACCATATATTTT	CSAGTGPGNTIYF
TRBD2	NA	TRBV30	TRBJ2-3	TGTGCCTGGAGTGGAGGACTAGCGCCTTCAGATACGCAGTATTTT	CAWSGGLAPSDTQYF
TRBD2	many	TRBV4-1	TRBJ2-2	TGCGCCAGCAGCCCGTTTAGTTTGACTAGCGGGGATAACACCGGGGAGCTGTTTTTT	CASSPFSLTSGDNTGELFF
NA	many	TRBV5-4	TRBJ1-2	TGTGCCATGTTGACCGATACGAACTCGGGCTACACCTTC	CAMLTDTNSGYTF
NA	many	TRBV2	TRBJ1-2	TGTGCCAGCAGTGAAGCGACAGTGGGTAGTAACTATGGCTACACCTTC	CASSEATVGSNYGYTF
TRBD2	few	TRBV4-3	TRBJ2-3	TGCGCCAGCAGCCATGTCCTAGCGGCCCTTCGCGCGGATACGCAGTATTTT	CASSHVLAALRADTQYF
TRBD2	many	TRBV29-1	TRBJ2-1	TGCAGCGTTGGGGGACTAGCGGGGGCCAACTACAATGAGCAGTTCTTC	CSVGGLAGANYNEQFF
NA	many	TRBV7-9	TRBJ1-5	TGTGCCAGCAGCTTAATGGGGGAGCAGCCCCAGCATTTT	CASSLMGEQPQHF
NA	NA	TRBV2	TRBJ1-5	TGTGCCAGCAGAGACACTGGGAGCAATCAGCCCCAGCATTTT	CASRDTGSNQPQHF
NA	NA	TRBV2	TRBJ2-3	TGTGCCAGCGGGGGGGCAGCGGGGCTCCCAGATACGCAGTATTTT	CASGGAAGLPDTQYF
NA	few	TRBV6-2/TRBV6-3	TRBJ2-3	TGTGCCAGCAGTGAGGGATATACGCAGTATTTT	CASSEGYTQYF
NA	few	TRBV2	TRBJ1-6	TGTGCCAGCAGGGGGTGGCAGAAGTTTAATTCACCCCTCCACTTT	CASRGWQKFNSPLHF
NA	many	TRBV7-6	TRBJ2-1	TGTGCCAGCAGCTTAGTTGGAGGCGGAGATGAGCAGTTCTTC	CASSLVGGGDEQFF
NA	NA	TRBV6-6	TRBJ1-2	TGTGCCAGCAGTGCAACACAGGGAAAAGGCTATGGCTACACCTTC	CASSATQGKGYGYTF
NA	few	TRBV7-8	TRBJ2-5	TGTGCCAGCAGCCCCCCCGGGGCAGAAGAGACCCAGTACTTC	CASSPPGAEETQYF
TRBD2	few	TRBV19	TRBJ2-3	TGTGCCAGTAGTATAGGCGGCGGGAGAGGAGTTGCAGATACGCAGTATTTT	CASSIGGGRGVADTQYF
TRBD2	many	TRBV7-4	TRBJ2-7	TGTGCCAGCAGCTTAGAGCCAAGCGGGAGGGATTGCGAGCAGTACTTC	CASSLEPSGRDCEQYF
TRBD1	few	TRBV4-1	TRBJ2-4	TGCGCCAGCAGCCTTACAGGGGAAGCCATTCAGTACTTC	CASSLTGEAIQYF
TRBD2	few	TRBV7-3	TRBJ2-1	TGTGCCAGCAGCTTGTTTAGCGGGGGGCTTTACAATGAGCAGTTCTTC	CASSLFSGGLYNEQFF
NA	many	TRBV7-2	TRBJ2-1	TGTGCCAGCAGCCCGGACAGAATCTACAATGAGCAGTTCTTC	CASSPDRIYNEQFF
NA	few	TRBV7-8	TRBJ2-3	TGTGCCAGCAGCTTAACCGTAGGCGCAGATACGCAGTATTTT	CASSLTVGADTQYF
NA	few	TRBV29-1	TRBJ2-1	TGCAGCGTTCGGGACTTTCGTACCTACAATGAGCAGTTCTTC	CSVRDFRTYNEQFF
NA	NA	TRBV3-1	TRBJ2-3	TGTGCCAGCAGCCAAGGTGTCCCAGGGACAGATACGCAGTATTTT	CASSQGVPGTDTQYF